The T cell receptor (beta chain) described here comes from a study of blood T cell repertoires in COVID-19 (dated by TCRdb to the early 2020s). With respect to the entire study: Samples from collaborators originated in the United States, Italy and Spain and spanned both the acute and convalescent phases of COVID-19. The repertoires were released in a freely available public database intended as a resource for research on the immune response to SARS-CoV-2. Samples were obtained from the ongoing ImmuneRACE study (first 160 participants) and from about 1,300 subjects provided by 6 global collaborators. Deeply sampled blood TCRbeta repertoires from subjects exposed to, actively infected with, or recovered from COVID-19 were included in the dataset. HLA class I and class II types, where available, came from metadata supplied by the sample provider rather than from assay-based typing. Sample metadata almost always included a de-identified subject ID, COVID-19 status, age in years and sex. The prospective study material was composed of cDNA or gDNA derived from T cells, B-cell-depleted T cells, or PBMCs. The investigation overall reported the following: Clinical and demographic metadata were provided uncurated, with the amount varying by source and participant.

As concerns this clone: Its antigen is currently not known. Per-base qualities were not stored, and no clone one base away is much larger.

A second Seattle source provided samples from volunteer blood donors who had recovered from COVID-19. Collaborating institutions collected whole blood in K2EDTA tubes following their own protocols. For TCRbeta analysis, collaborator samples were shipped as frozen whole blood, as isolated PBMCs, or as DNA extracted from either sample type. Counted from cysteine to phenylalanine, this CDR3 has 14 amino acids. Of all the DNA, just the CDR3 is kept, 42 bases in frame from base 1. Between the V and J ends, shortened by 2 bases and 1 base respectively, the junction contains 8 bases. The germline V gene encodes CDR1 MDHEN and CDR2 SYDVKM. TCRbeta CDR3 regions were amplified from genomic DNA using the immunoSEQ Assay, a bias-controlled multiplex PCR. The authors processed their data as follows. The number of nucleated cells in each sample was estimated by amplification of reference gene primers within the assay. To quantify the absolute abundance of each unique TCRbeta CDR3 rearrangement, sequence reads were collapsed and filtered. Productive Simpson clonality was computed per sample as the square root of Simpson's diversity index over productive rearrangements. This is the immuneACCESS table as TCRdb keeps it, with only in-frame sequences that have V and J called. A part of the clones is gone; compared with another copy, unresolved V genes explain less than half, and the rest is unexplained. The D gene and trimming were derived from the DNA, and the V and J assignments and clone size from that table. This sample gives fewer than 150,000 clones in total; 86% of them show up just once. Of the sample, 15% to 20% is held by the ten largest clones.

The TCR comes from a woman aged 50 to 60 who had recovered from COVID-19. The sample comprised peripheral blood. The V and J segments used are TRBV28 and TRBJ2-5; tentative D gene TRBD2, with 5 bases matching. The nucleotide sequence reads TGTGCCAGCAGTTTAACTAGGGCCCAAGAGACCCAGTACTTC. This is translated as CASSLTRAQETQYF.